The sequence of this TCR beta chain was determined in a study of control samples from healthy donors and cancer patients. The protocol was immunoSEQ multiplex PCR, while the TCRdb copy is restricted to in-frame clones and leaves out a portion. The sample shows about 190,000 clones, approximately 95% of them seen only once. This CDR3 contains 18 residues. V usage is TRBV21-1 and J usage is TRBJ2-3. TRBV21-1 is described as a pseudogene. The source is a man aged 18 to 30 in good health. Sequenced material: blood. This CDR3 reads CASSPPSGPISHTDTQYF. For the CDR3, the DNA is TGTGCCAGCAGCCCGCCTTCGGGACCCATCTCACACACAGATACGCAGTATTTT.